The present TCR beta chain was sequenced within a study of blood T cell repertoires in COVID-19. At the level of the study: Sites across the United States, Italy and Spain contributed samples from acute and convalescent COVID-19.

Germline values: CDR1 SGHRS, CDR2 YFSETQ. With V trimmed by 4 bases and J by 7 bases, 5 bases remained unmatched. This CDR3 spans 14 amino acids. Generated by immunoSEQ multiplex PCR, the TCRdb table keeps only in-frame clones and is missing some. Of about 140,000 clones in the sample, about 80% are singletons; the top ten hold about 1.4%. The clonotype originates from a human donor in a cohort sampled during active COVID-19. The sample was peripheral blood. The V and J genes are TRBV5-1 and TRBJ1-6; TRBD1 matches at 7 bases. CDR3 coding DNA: TGCGCCAGCAGCCAGGGGACAGAGAATTCACCCCTCCACTTT. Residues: CASSQGTENSPLHF.